The 18 T cell receptor beta chains below all came from one sample that was sequenced in a study of shared clonotypes between healthy human individuals (dated by TCRdb to the early 2020s). The library was obtained by the immunoSEQ multiplex PCR assay. TCRdb mirrors the immuneACCESS table, restricted to in-frame sequences. Some clones are absent from its copies; in checked studies, under half trace to an unresolved V gene, and the reason for the others is unknown. The sample has 2,500,000 or so clones on record, 93% of them singletons. The ten largest account for around 0.37% of the sample. Material for sequencing was naive CD4+ T cells from PBMCs. Read against the paper, the sample's cell subset or site label means: CD45RA+ positively selected. Every receptor here comes from a man between 18 and 29 years old in good health. Some clones in this sample may be carry-over from other donors' samples.

The chain uses TRBV5-1 and TRBJ2-1, with TRBD2 matching over 7 bases. Per the germline V gene, CDR1 is SGHRS and CDR2 is YFSETQ. This CDR3 comprises 14 residues. J gave up 8 bases and V 2 bases, and 7 bases lay outside the gene matches. The CDR3 here is CASSFIREADEQFF. CDR3 DNA sequence: TGCGCCAGCAGCTTCATCCGGGAGGCGGATGAGCAGTTCTTC.

The chain has TRBV6-1 and TRBJ1-2; D is unclear. Per the germline V gene, CDR1 is MNHNS and CDR2 is SASEGT. With 4 bases removed from V and 7 bases from J, the gap between germline ends came to 7 bases. CDR3 length: 11 amino acids. CDR3 residues: CASSGGFGYTF. CDR3 coding DNA: TGTGCCAGCAGTGGAGGGTTTGGCTACACCTTC.

This clone has only one observation. The chain joins TRBV28 to TRBJ2-2; D remains unclear. The germline V gene encodes CDR1 MDHEN and CDR2 SYDVKM. This CDR3 is 11 amino acids long. V was shortened by 7 bases and J by 7 bases, with 7 bases between the two germline ends. CDR3 protein: CASNWVGELFF. CDR3 coding DNA: TGTGCCAGCAATTGGGTCGGGGAGCTGTTTTTT.

As concerns this clone: This same CDR3 is encoded by further DNA sequences in the sample. The V call is TRBV6-5, the J call TRBJ1-2; D remains ambiguous. The CDR3 length is 13 residues. The V gene lost 4 bases and the J gene lost 11 bases, with 17 bases spanning the gap. The germline V gene encodes CDR1 MNHEY and CDR2 SVGAGI. The CDR3 nucleotides are TGTGCCAGCAGTTCGAAGTGGGCGGGAGGTTACACCTTC. Translation: CASSSKWAGGYTF.

This sequence joins TRBV20-1 and TRBJ1-1; unclear D gene. Per germline, CDR1 DFQATT and CDR2 SNEGSKA (reference sequence). The CDR3 extends over 11 amino acids. The V end lost 6 bases, the J end lost 2 bases, and 7 bases lay between the germline ends. CDR3 protein: CSALINTEAFF. DNA of the CDR3: TGCAGTGCGCTAATTAACACTGAAGCTTTCTTT.

The V gene is TRBV7-9, the J gene TRBJ1-1; 10 bases align to TRBD1. The germline CDR1 and CDR2 sequences are SEHNR and FQNEAQ (reference sequence). Trimming took 3 bases from V and 6 from J; bases not matched to a gene: 4. This CDR3 comprises 14 residues. The CDR3 DNA sequence: TGTGCCAGCAGCTTCGGGACAGGGGAGGCTGAAGCTTTCTTT. This codes for CASSFGTGEAEAFF.

This clone was counted once. The chain joins TRBV4-3 to TRBJ2-1; D not certain. CDR3 size: 13 residues. Deletions cut 1 base from V and 9 bases from J, with 10 bases between. CDR1 is LGHNA and CDR2 is YSLEER in the germline V gene. The chain's CDR3 is CASSQVVAGEQFF. The DNA for the CDR3 is TGCGCCAGCAGCCAAGTTGTTGCTGGTGAGCAGTTCTTC.

This chain connects TRBV5-1 to TRBJ2-2, with TRBD1 as a possible D gene (5 bases). V was cut by 2 bases and J by 2 bases, with 16 bases left in between. This CDR3 comprises 17 residues. CDR1 and CDR2 from the germline V gene are SGHRS and YFSETQ. CDR3 coding DNA: TGCGCCAGCAGCTTTGGCCCCCAGGGCGGTAACACCGGGGAGCTGTTTTTT. Amino acid sequence: CASSFGPQGGNTGELFF.

This clone occurred once. V and J are TRBV7-2 and TRBJ1-3, with D perhaps TRBD1 (5 bases). Trimming took off 2 bases at V and 0 bases at J, with 11 bases between the two ends. This CDR3 spans 16 amino acids. From germline, CDR1 is SGHTA and CDR2 FQGNSA. CDR3 sequence reads: CASSLFPGNSGNTIYF. Written as DNA, the CDR3 is TGTGCCAGCAGCTTATTTCCAGGGAACTCTGGAAACACCATATATTTT.

The CDR3 nucleotides read TGTGCCAGCAGCCTGTGGAGGACAGCAAACTATCTGACGACGAACACCGGGGAGCTGTTTTTT. As protein: CASSLWRTANYLTTNTGELFF. The chain carries TRBV14 and TRBJ2-2; tentative D call: TRBD1 (6 bases). V was cut by 4 bases and J by 0 bases, with 27 bases left in between. Germline V gene lookup returns CDR1 SGHDN and CDR2 FVKESK. The length of the CDR3 is 21 residues.

V usage is TRBV4-1 and J usage is TRBJ2-5, with D maybe TRBD2 (6 bases). CDR1 is MGHRA, CDR2 YSYEKL, per germline. The CDR3 consists of 17 residues. The V end was cut by 1 base, the J end by 0 bases, with 15 bases between. The CDR3 protein is CASSQGRDGWYQETQYF. Here the CDR3 DNA reads TGCGCCAGCAGCCAAGGGAGGGACGGGTGGTACCAAGAGACCCAGTACTTC.

The V and J genes are TRBV9 and TRBJ2-2, with D perhaps TRBD1 or TRBD2 (6 bases each). The CDR3 totals 14 residues. The V end lost 6 bases, the J end lost 2 bases, and 11 bases lay between the germline ends. Per the germline V gene, CDR1 is SGDLS and CDR2 is YYNGEE. The DNA of the CDR3 is TGTGCCAGCACCCGCGGGACAAACACCGGGGAGCTGTTTTTT. As protein: CASTRGTNTGELFF.

As to this clone: Other DNA variants within this sample encode the same CDR3. The chain employs TRBV5-1 and TRBJ1-4, with D unresolved. The germline V gene has CDR1 SGHRS and CDR2 YFSETQ. The CDR3 extends over 14 amino acids. Deletions cut 2 bases from V and 3 bases from J, with 8 bases between. The CDR3 DNA reads TGCGCCAGCAGCTTCGGTCAGCCTAATGAAAAACTGTTTTTT. Encoded protein: CASSFGQPNEKLFF.

The V and J genes are TRBV30 and TRBJ1-2, with D unresolved. The V end was cut by 2 bases, the J end by 2 bases, with 15 bases between. The CDR3 spans 15 residues. The germline V gene encodes CDR1 GTSNPN and CDR2 SVGIG (reference sequence). CDR3 sequence: CAWSLSRLKNYGYTF. The CDR3 nucleotides are TGTGCCTGGAGTTTATCCCGCCTGAAGAACTATGGCTACACCTTC.

The rearrangement uses TRBV28 and TRBJ1-5; TRBD1 matches at 8 bases. CDR1 and CDR2 (germline): MDHEN, SYDVKM. There are 15 residues in the CDR3. V lost 5 bases to trimming and J lost 5 bases; unmatched junction nucleotides: 8. Written as DNA, the CDR3 is TGTGCCAGCAGTGCCCCGGACAGGGTCTATCAGCCCCAGCATTTT. Translating it yields CASSAPDRVYQPQHF.

A single count supports this clone. CDR3 in DNA: TGCGCCAGCAGTGGCCCCGGACTGCACGAGCAGTACTTC. The encoded protein is CASSGPGLHEQYF. The chain couples TRBV10-1 to TRBJ2-7; D perhaps matches TRBD2 (5 bases). The V end was cut by 4 bases, the J end by 5 bases, with 12 bases between. Per the germline V gene, CDR1 is WNHNN and CDR2 is SYGVQD (reference sequence). The CDR3 extends over 13 amino acids.

This chain connects TRBV1 to TRBJ2-2; the table assigns TRBD2, which was not confirmed against the DNA. TRBV1 is recorded as a pseudogene. This CDR3 region has 18 residues. The CDR3 coding sequence is TGCACCAGCAGCCAAGTAATAGCTTCTTCCGCCGGCACCGGGGAGCTGTTTTTT. This codes for CTSSQVIASSAGTGELFF.

The chain employs TRBV9 and TRBJ2-7; D call uncertain. V lost 4 bases and J lost 6, with 20 bases in between. This CDR3 region has 15 residues. Germline V gives CDR1 SGDLS, CDR2 YYNGEE. The CDR3 sequence: CASSPRTAPNGEQYF. As DNA, the CDR3 is TGTGCCAGCAGCCCTCGGACGGCCCCTAATGGCGAGCAGTACTTC.